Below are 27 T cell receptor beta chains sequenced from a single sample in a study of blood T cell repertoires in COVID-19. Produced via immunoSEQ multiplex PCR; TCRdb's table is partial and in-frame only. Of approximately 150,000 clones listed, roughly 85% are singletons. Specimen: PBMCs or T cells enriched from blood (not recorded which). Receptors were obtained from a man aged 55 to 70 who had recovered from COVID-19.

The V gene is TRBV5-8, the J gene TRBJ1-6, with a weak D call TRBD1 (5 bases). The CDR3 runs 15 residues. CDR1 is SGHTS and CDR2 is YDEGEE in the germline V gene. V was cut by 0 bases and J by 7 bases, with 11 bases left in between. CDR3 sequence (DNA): TGTGCCAGCAGCTTGGTGCAGGGTGGCAATTCACCCCTCCACTTT. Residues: CASSLVQGGNSPLHF. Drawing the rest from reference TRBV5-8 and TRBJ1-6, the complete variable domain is EAGVTQSPTHLIKTRGQQATLRCSPISGHTSVYWYQQALGLGLQFLLWYDEGEERNRGNFPPRFSGRQFPNYSSELNVNALELEDSALYLCASSLVQGGNSPLHFGNGTRLTVT.

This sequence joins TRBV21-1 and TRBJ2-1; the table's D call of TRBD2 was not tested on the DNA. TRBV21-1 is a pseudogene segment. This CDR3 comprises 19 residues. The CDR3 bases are TGTGCCAGCAGCAAAGTCGATCGGCGGATCGCTTTTACGTTTAATGAGCAGTTCTTC. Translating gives CASSKVDRRIAFTFNEQFF.

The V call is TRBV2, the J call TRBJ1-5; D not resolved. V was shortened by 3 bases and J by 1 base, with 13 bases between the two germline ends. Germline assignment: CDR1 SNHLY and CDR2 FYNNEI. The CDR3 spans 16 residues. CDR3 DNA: TGTGCCAGCAGTGAGAGGTTGGGTGGAAGCAATCAGCCCCAGCATTTT. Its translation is CASSERLGGSNQPQHF.

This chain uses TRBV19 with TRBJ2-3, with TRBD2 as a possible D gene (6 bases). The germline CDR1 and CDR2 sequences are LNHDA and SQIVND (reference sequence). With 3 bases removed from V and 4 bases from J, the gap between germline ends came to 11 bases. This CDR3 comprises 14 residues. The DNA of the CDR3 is TGTGCCAGTAGTATTGCAGGGAGGCCAGATACGCAGTATTTT. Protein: CASSIAGRPDTQYF.

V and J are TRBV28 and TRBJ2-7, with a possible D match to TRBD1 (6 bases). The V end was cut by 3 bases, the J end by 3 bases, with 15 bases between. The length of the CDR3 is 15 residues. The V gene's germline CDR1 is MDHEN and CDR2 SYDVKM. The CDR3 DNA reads TGTGCCAGCAGTTTGCGGGCTGGGACACGCTACGAGCAGTACTTC. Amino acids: CASSLRAGTRYEQYF.

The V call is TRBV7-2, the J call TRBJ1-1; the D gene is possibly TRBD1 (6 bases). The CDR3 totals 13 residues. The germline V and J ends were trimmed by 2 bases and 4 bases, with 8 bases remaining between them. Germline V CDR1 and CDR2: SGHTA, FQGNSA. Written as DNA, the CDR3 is TGTGCCAGCAGCTTAATAGGGGGCACTGAAGCTTTCTTT. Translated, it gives CASSLIGGTEAFF.

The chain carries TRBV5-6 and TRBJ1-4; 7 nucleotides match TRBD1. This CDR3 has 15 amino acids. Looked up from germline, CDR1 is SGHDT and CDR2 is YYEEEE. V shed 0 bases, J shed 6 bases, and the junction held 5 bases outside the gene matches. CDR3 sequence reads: CASSLGVGQYEKLFF. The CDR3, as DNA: TGTGCCAGCAGCTTGGGGGTGGGACAGTATGAAAAACTGTTTTTT.

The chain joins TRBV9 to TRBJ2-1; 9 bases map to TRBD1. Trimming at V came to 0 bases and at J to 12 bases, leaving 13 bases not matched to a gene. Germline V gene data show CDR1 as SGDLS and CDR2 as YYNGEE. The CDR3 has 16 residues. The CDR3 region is CASSVARQGDSGRQFF. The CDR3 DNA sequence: TGTGCCAGCAGCGTAGCCAGACAGGGGGACTCAGGACGGCAGTTCTTC.

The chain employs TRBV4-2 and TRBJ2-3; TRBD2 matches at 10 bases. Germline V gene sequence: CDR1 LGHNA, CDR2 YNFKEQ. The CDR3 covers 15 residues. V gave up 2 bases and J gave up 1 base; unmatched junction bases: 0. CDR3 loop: CASSQTSGGTDTQYF. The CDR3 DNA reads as TGTGCCAGCAGCCAAACTAGCGGGGGCACAGATACGCAGTATTTT.

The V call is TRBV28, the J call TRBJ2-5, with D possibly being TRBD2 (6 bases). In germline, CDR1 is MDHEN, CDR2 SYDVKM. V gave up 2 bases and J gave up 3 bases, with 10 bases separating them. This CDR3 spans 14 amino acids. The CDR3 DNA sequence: TGTGCCAGCAGTTTAGGAGGGGCAGAAGAGACCCAGTACTTC. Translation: CASSLGGAEETQYF.

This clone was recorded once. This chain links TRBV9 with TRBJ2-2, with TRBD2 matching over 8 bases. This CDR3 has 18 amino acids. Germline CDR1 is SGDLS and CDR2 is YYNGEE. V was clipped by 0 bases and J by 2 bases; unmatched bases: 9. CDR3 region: CASSVAGSGALNTGELFF. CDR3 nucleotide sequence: TGTGCCAGCAGCGTAGCGGGTAGCGGGGCACTTAACACCGGGGAGCTGTTTTTT.

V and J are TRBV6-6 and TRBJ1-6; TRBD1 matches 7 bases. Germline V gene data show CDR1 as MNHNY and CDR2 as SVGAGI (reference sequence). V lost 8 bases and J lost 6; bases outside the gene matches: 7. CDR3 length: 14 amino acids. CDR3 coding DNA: TGTGCCAGCCGCCTGGGACAGTCTAATTCACCCCTCCACTTT. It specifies CASRLGQSNSPLHF.

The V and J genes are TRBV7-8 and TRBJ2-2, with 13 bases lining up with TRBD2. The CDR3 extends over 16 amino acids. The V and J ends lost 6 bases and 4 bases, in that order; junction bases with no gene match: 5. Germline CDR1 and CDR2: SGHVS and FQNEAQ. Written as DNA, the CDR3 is TGTGCCAGCAGATTAACTAGCGGGAGGGTCACCGGGGAGCTGTTTTTT. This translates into CASRLTSGRVTGELFF.

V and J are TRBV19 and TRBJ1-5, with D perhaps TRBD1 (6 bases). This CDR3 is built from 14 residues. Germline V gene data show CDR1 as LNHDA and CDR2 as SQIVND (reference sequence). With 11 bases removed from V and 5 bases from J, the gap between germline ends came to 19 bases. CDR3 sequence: CASSPDRSYQPQHF. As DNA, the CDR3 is TGTGCCTCTAGCCCCGACAGGTCTTATCAGCCCCAGCATTTT.

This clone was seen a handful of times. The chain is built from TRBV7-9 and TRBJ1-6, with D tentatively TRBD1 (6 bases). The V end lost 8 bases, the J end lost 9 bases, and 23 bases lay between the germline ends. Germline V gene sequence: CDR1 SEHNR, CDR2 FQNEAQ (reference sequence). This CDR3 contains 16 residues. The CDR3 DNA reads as TGTGCCAGCTCGCCATACAACGGGGGGCGAGGTTCACCCCTCCACTTT. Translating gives CASSPYNGGRGSPLHF.

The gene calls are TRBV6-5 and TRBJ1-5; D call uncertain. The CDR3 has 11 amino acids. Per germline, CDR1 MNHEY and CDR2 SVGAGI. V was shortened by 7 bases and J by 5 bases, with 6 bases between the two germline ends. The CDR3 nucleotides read TGTGCCAGCACCAACTATCAGCCCCAGCATTTT. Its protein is CASTNYQPQHF.

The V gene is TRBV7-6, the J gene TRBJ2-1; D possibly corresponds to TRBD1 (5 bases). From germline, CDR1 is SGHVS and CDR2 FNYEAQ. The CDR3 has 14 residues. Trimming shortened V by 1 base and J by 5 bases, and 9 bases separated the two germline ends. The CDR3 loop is CASSLDPTDNEQFF. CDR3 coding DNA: TGTGCCAGCAGCTTAGATCCGACAGACAATGAGCAGTTCTTC.

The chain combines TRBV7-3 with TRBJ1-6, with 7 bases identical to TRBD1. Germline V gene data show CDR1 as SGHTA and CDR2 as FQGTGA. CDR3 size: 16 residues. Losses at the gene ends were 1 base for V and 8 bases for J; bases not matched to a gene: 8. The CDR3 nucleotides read TGTGCCAGCAGCTTAAACAGACAGGGTTCTTATTCACCCCTCCACTTT. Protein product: CASSLNRQGSYSPLHF.

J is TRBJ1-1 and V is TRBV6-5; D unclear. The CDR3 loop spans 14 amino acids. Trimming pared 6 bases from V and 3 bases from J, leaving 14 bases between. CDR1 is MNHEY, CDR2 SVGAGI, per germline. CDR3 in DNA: TGTGCCAGCAGATTATCCTTACAGTACACTGAAGCTTTCTTT. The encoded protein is CASRLSLQYTEAFF.

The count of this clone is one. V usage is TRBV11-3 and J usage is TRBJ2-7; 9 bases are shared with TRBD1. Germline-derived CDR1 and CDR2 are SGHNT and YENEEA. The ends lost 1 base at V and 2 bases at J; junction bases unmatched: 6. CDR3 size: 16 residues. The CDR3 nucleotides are TGTGCCAGCAGCTTAGCCTCGGACAGGGGAACCTACGAGCAGTACTTC. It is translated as CASSLASDRGTYEQYF.

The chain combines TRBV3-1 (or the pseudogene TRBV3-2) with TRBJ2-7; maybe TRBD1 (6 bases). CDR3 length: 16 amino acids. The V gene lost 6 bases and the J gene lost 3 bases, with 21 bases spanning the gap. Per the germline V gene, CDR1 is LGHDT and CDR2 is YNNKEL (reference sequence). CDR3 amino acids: CASSHLAGRGSYEQYF. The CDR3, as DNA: TGTGCCAGCAGTCATCTGGCGGGCAGGGGCAGCTACGAGCAGTACTTC.

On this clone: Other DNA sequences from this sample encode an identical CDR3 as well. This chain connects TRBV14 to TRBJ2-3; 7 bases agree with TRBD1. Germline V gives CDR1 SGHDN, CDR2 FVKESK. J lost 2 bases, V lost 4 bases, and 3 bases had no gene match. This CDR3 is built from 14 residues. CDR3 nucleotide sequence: TGTGCCAGCAGCCGACAGGGCTACACAGATACGCAGTATTTT. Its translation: CASSRQGYTDTQYF.

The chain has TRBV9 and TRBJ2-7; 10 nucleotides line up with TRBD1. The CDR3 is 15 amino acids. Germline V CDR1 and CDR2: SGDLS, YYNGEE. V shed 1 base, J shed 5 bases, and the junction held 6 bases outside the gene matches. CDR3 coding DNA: TGTGCCAGCAGCGTATTTGGGACAGGGGTCAACGAGCAGTACTTC. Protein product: CASSVFGTGVNEQYF. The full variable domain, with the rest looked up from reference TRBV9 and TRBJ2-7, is DSGVTQTPKHLITATGQRVTLRCSPRSGDLSVYWYQQSLDQGLQFLIQYYNGEERAKGNILERFSAQQFPDLHSELNLSSLELGDSALYFCASSVFGTGVNEQYFGPGTRLTVT.

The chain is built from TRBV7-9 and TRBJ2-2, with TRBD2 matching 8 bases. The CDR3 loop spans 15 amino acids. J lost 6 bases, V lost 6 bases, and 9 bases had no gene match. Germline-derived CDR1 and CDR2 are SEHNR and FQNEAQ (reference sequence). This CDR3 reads CASSNPGTRAGELFF. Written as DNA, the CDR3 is TGTGCCAGCAGTAATCCCGGGACTAGAGCCGGGGAGCTGTTTTTT.

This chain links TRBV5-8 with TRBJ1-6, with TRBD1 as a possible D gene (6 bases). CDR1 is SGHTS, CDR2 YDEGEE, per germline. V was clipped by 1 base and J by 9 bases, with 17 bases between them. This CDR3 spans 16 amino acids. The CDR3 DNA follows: TGTGCCAGCAGCTTGAGCGTTGGCAGGGGCAGTTCACCCCTCCACTTT. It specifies CASSLSVGRGSSPLHF.

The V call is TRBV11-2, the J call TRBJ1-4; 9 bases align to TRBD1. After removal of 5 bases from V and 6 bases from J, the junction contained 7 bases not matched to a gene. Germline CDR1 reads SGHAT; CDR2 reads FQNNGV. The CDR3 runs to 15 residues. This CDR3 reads CASSQRQGGYEKLFF. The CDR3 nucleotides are TGTGCCAGCAGCCAACGACAGGGGGGGTATGAAAAACTGTTTTTT.

CDR3: CASSLVGTVYGYTF. CDR3 coding DNA: TGTGCCAGCAGTTTAGTCGGGACAGTCTATGGCTACACCTTC. The rearrangement joins TRBV28 to TRBJ1-2, with 7 nucleotides matching TRBD1. This CDR3 has 14 amino acids. The germline gives CDR1 MDHEN, CDR2 SYDVKM. Germline trimming cut 2 bases from V and 4 bases from J; bases unmatched to any gene: 4.